This record covers a single TCR beta chain. Its antigen is still unknown. The data are from a study of chemoradiotherapy in HPV16-positive cancers. Overall study results and limits: Candidate HPV-specific clones and E7-related TCR motifs grew in tumor during treatment.

Clones were sequenced by immunoSEQ multiplex PCR, and TCRdb holds only the in-frame ones, with some missing. Of 25,000 to 40,000 clones listed, approximately 88% are singletons. Per the germline V gene, CDR1 is SGHRS and CDR2 is YFSETQ. The CDR3 has 14 residues. Trimming took 0 bases from V and 5 from J, leaving 6 bases between them. The sequences come from blood, collected from a patient who underwent chemoradiotherapy. This sequence originates from a human donor with HPV-associated anogenital cancer. The genes are TRBV5-1 and TRBJ1-6; D uncertain. CDR3 sequence (DNA): TGCGCCAGCAGCTTGGAGGGAAATAATTCACCCCTCCACTTT. It specifies CASSLEGNNSPLHF.